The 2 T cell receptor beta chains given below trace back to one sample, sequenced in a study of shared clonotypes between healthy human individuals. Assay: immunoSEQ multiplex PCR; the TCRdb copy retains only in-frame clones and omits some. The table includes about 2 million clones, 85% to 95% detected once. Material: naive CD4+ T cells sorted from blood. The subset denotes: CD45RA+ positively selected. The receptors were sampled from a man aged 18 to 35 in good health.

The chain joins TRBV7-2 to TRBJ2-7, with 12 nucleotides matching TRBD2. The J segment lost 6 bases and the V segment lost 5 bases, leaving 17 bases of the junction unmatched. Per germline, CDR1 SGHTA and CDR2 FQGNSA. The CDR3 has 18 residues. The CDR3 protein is CASSPARTSGKVGGEQYF. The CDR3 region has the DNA TGTGCCAGCAGCCCCGCCCGGACTAGCGGGAAAGTGGGGGGCGAGCAGTACTTC.

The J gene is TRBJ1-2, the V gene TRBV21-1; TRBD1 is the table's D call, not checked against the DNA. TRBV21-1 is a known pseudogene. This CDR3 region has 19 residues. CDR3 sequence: CASSSTHRDRGRRGYGYTF. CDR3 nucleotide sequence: TGTGCCAGCAGCAGTACCCACCGGGACAGGGGGCGACGGGGCTATGGCTACACCTTC.